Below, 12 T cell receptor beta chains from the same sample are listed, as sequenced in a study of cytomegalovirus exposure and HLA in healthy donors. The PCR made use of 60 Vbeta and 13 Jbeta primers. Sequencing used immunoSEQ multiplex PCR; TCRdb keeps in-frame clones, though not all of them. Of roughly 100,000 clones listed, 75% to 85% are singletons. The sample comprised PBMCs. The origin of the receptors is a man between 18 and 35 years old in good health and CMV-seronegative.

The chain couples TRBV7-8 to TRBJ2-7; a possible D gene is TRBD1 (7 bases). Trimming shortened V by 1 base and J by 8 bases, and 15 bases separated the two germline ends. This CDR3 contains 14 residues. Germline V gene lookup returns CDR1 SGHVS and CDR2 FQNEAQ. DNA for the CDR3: TGTGCCAGCAGCTTAGGGACGACAGGGAGGCAGCAGTACTTC. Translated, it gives CASSLGTTGRQQYF.

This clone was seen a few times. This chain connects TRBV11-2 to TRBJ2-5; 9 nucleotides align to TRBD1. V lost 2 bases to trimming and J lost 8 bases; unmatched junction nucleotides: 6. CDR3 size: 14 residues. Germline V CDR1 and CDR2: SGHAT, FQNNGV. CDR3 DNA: TGTGCCAGCAGCTTACCCGGACAGGGGAGAACCCAGTACTTC. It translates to CASSLPGQGRTQYF.

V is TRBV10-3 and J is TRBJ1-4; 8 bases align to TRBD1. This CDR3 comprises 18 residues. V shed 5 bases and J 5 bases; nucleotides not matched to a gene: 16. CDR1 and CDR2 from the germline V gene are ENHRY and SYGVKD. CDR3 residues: CAISPSAGQEGENEKLFF. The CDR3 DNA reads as TGTGCCATCAGTCCTAGTGCGGGACAGGAGGGCGAGAATGAAAAACTGTTTTTT.

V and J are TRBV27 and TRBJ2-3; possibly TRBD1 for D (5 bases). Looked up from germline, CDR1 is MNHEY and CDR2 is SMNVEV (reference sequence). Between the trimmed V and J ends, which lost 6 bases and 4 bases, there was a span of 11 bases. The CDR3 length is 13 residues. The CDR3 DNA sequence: TGTGCCAGCAGATTCCAGGGCGCAGATACGCAGTATTTT. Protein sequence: CASRFQGADTQYF.

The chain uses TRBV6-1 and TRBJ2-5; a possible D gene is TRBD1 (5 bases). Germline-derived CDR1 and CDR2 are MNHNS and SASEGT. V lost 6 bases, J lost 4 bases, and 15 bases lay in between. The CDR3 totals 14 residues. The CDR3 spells CASRIDRVVETQYF. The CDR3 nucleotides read TGTGCCAGCAGGATAGACAGAGTGGTAGAGACCCAGTACTTC.

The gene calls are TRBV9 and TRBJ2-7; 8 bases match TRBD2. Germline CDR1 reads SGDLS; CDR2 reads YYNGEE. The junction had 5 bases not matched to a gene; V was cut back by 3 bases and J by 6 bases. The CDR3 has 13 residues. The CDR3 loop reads CASSAGGAGEQYF. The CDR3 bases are TGTGCCAGCAGCGCGGGGGGGGCTGGCGAGCAGTACTTC.

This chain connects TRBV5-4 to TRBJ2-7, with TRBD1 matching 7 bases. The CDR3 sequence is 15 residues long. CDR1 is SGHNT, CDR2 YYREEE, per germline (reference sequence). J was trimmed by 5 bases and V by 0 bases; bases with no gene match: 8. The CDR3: CASSLVGGGKNEQYF. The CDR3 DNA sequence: TGTGCCAGCAGCTTGGTAGGGGGCGGAAAGAACGAGCAGTACTTC.

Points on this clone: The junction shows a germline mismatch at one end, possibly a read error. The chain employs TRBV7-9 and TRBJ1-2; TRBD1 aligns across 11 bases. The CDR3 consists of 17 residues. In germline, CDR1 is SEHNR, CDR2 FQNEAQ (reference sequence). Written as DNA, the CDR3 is TGTTCCAGCAGCCCCCCCGGGACAGGGGGACTATCGGATGGCTACACCTTC. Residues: CSSSPPGTGGLSDGYTF. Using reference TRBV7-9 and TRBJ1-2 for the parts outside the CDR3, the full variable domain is DTGVSQNPRHKITKRGQNVTFRCDPISEHNRLYWYRQTLGQGPEFLTYFQNEAQLEKSRLLSDRFSAERPKGSFSTLEIQRTEQGDSAMYLCSSSPPGTGGLSDGYTFGSGTRLTVV.

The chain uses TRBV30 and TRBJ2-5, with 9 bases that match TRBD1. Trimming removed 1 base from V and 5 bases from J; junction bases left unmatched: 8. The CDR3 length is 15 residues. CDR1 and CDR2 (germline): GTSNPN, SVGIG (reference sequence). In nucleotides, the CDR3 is TGTGCCTGGAGTGACGGGACAGGGTTTGGGGAGACCCAGTACTTC. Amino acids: CAWSDGTGFGETQYF.

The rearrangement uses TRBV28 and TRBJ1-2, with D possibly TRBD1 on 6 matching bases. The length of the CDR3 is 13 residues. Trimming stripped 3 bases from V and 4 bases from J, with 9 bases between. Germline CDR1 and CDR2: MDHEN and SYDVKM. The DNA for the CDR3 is TGTGCCAGCAGTTTGGGGGCGGGCTATGGCTACACCTTC. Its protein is CASSLGAGYGYTF.

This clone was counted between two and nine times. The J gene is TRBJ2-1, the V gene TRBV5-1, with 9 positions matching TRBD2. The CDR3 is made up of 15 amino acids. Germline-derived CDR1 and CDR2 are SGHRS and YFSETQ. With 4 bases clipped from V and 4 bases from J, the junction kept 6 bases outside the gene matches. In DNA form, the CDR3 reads TGCGCCAGCAGCCCCTCTAGCGGGATTTACAATGAGCAGTTCTTC. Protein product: CASSPSSGIYNEQFF.

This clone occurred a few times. The CDR3 spells CASSPQGNYGYTF. CDR3 DNA: TGCGCCAGCAGCCCCCAGGGGAACTATGGCTACACCTTC. The J gene is TRBJ1-2, the V gene TRBV4-1; D may be TRBD1 (6 bases). With 4 bases removed from V and 2 bases from J, the gap between germline ends came to 8 bases. Germline assignment: CDR1 MGHRA and CDR2 YSYEKL. This CDR3 has 13 amino acids.